This is a list of T cell receptor beta chains from one sample in a study of T cells after posttransplantation cyclophosphamide. Assay: immunoSEQ multiplex PCR; the TCRdb copy retains only in-frame clones and omits some. This sample comprises 25,000 to 35,000 clones, none seen once only. Sequencing input: PBMCs. These receptor sequences come from a woman in her twenties or thirties in good health and a related stem cell transplant donor. CDR3s include the opening cysteine and the closing phenylalanine or tryptophan. Each record gives: clone size, V gene, D gene, J gene, CDR3 protein, CDR3 DNA. The D gene is left open where the match is weak. Size is stated for part of the rows, as once, few or many counts, or as a class when the clone is expanded.

clone size: many
V gene: TRBV5-8
D gene: NA
J gene: TRBJ2-7
CDR3 protein: CASSFLGRNHEQYF
CDR3 DNA: TGTGCCAGCAGCTTCCTGGGCAGGAACCACGAGCAGTACTTC

clone size: many
V gene: TRBV11-2
D gene: TRBD1
J gene: TRBJ2-7
CDR3 protein: CASSLDRPFSYEQYF
CDR3 DNA: TGTGCCAGCAGCTTGGACAGGCCATTTTCCTACGAGCAGTACTTC

clone size: many
V gene: TRBV5-5
D gene: NA
J gene: TRBJ2-7
CDR3 protein: CASSPTSSTYEQYF
CDR3 DNA: TGTGCCAGCAGCCCGACTAGTTCTACCTACGAGCAGTACTTC

clone size: many
V gene: TRBV6-4
D gene: TRBD1
J gene: TRBJ1-2
CDR3 protein: CASSDSLQGAGGYSGYTF
CDR3 DNA: TGTGCCAGCAGTGACTCACTACAGGGGGCAGGGGGTTACAGTGGCTACACCTTC

clone size: many
V gene: TRBV15
D gene: NA
J gene: TRBJ2-2
CDR3 protein: CATSNRQIPTVGELFF
CDR3 DNA: TGTGCCACCAGCAACCGACAGATACCCACCGTCGGGGAGCTGTTTTTT

clone size: many
V gene: TRBV7-9
D gene: TRBD1
J gene: TRBJ2-3
CDR3 protein: CASSSRQGSDTQYF
CDR3 DNA: TGTGCCAGCAGCTCTCGACAGGGATCCGATACGCAGTATTTT

clone size: many
V gene: TRBV10-1
D gene: NA
J gene: TRBJ1-4
CDR3 protein: CASSQRGAGLEKLFF
CDR3 DNA: TGCGCCAGCAGCCAGCGGGGCGCCGGATTAGAAAAACTGTTTTTT

clone size: few
V gene: TRBV9
D gene: NA
J gene: TRBJ2-5
CDR3 protein: CASSLDGRGSETQYF
CDR3 DNA: TGTGCCAGCAGCTTAGACGGCCGGGGGTCAGAGACCCAGTACTTC

clone size: few
V gene: TRBV6-5
D gene: TRBD1
J gene: TRBJ1-2
CDR3 protein: CASSYSGTGPSYGYTF
CDR3 DNA: TGTGCCAGCAGTTACTCGGGGACAGGGCCTAGCTATGGCTACACCTTC

clone size: many
V gene: TRBV19
D gene: TRBD1
J gene: TRBJ2-7
CDR3 protein: CASGDRYEQYF
CDR3 DNA: TGTGCCAGTGGGGACAGGTACGAGCAGTACTTC

clone size: many
V gene: TRBV19
D gene: TRBD1
J gene: TRBJ1-1
CDR3 protein: CASDRGIGTEAFF
CDR3 DNA: TGTGCCAGCGACAGGGGAATCGGCACTGAAGCTTTCTTT

clone size: many
V gene: TRBV6-5
D gene: NA
J gene: TRBJ2-7
CDR3 protein: CASSYDSSYEQYF
CDR3 DNA: TGTGCCAGCAGTTACGACAGCTCCTACGAGCAGTACTTC

clone size: many
V gene: TRBV6-1
D gene: NA
J gene: TRBJ1-1
CDR3 protein: CASSGTQTARAFF
CDR3 DNA: TGTGCCAGCAGTGGCACGCAGACAGCGCGTGCTTTCTTT

clone size: many
V gene: TRBV10-3
D gene: NA
J gene: TRBJ2-5
CDR3 protein: CAIRGGQYQETQYF
CDR3 DNA: TGTGCCATCAGGGGGGGTCAGTACCAAGAGACCCAGTACTTC

clone size: many
V gene: TRBV6-5
D gene: TRBD2
J gene: TRBJ2-3
CDR3 protein: CASSYSRGGDTQYF
CDR3 DNA: TGTGCCAGCAGTTACTCGAGGGGAGGGGATACGCAGTATTTT

clone size: NA
V gene: TRBV4-2
D gene: NA
J gene: TRBJ2-5
CDR3 protein: CASSQAGKETQYF
CDR3 DNA: TGTGCCAGCAGCCAAGCAGGGAAAGAGACCCAGTACTTC

clone size: many
V gene: TRBV5-1
D gene: NA
J gene: TRBJ2-5
CDR3 protein: CASMGPSSETQYF
CDR3 DNA: TGCGCCAGCATGGGTCCTAGCTCGGAGACCCAGTACTTC

clone size: few
V gene: TRBV28
D gene: TRBD1
J gene: TRBJ1-2
CDR3 protein: CASSFEPGGFYGYTF
CDR3 DNA: TGTGCCAGCAGTTTTGAGCCAGGGGGTTTTTATGGCTACACCTTC

clone size: few
V gene: TRBV12-3/TRBV12-4
D gene: TRBD2
J gene: TRBJ2-7
CDR3 protein: CASSRTSGGASGEQYF
CDR3 DNA: TGTGCCAGCAGTCGAACTAGCGGGGGGGCCTCGGGTGAGCAGTACTTC

clone size: many
V gene: TRBV6-2/TRBV6-3
D gene: NA
J gene: TRBJ2-3
CDR3 protein: CASSSRRGTQYF
CDR3 DNA: TGTGCCAGCAGTTCACGGAGGGGAACGCAGTATTTT

clone size: NA
V gene: TRBV4-1
D gene: TRBD1
J gene: TRBJ2-7
CDR3 protein: CASSQDGRGQTIEQYF
CDR3 DNA: TGCGCCAGCAGCCAAGATGGAAGGGGGCAAACGATAGAGCAGTACTTC

clone size: many
V gene: TRBV4-3
D gene: TRBD1
J gene: TRBJ1-2
CDR3 protein: CASSQGQGHGYTF
CDR3 DNA: TGCGCCAGCAGCCAAGGACAGGGTCATGGCTACACCTTC

clone size: many
V gene: TRBV7-2
D gene: TRBD2
J gene: TRBJ2-7
CDR3 protein: CASSLRRGGYEQYF
CDR3 DNA: TGTGCCAGCAGCTTACGGCGGGGGGGATACGAGCAGTACTTC

clone size: NA
V gene: TRBV15
D gene: NA
J gene: TRBJ2-3
CDR3 protein: CATSRDVQAQYF
CDR3 DNA: TGTGCCACCAGCAGAGATGTCCAGGCGCAGTATTTT

clone size: many
V gene: TRBV19
D gene: NA
J gene: TRBJ2-2
CDR3 protein: CASSMQGIGELFF
CDR3 DNA: TGTGCCAGTAGTATGCAGGGCATCGGGGAGCTGTTTTTT

clone size: many
V gene: TRBV6-2/TRBV6-3
D gene: TRBD1
J gene: TRBJ1-5
CDR3 protein: CASSYSGGRNQPQHF
CDR3 DNA: TGTGCCAGCAGTTACTCAGGGGGCCGCAATCAGCCCCAGCATTTT

clone size: many
V gene: TRBV29-1
D gene: NA
J gene: TRBJ2-1
CDR3 protein: CSVGQYNEQFF
CDR3 DNA: TGCAGCGTTGGGCAGTACAATGAGCAGTTCTTC

clone size: many
V gene: TRBV6-4
D gene: NA
J gene: TRBJ1-6
CDR3 protein: CASSDSFRSGSINSPLHF
CDR3 DNA: TGTGCCAGCAGTGACTCGTTTCGGTCAGGGTCTATCAATTCACCCCTCCACTTT

clone size: many
V gene: TRBV6-6
D gene: NA
J gene: TRBJ2-3
CDR3 protein: CASRLSGVRDTQYF
CDR3 DNA: TGTGCCAGCAGACTCTCGGGGGTCAGAGATACGCAGTATTTT

clone size: NA
V gene: TRBV9
D gene: NA
J gene: TRBJ1-1
CDR3 protein: CASSVSQGQGEAFF
CDR3 DNA: TGTGCCAGCAGCGTAAGCCAGGGGCAAGGTGAAGCTTTCTTT

clone size: many
V gene: TRBV9
D gene: TRBD2
J gene: TRBJ2-1
CDR3 protein: CASGRGLAGGGEQFF
CDR3 DNA: TGTGCCAGCGGTAGGGGGCTAGCGGGGGGAGGTGAGCAGTTCTTC

clone size: many
V gene: TRBV25-1
D gene: NA
J gene: TRBJ1-1
CDR3 protein: CASSDDRGTEAFF
CDR3 DNA: TGTGCCAGCAGTGATGATCGGGGCACTGAAGCTTTCTTT

clone size: many
V gene: TRBV28
D gene: TRBD1
J gene: TRBJ1-1
CDR3 protein: CASSSTGFGTNTEAFF
CDR3 DNA: TGTGCCAGCAGTTCGACAGGGTTCGGGACGAACACTGAAGCTTTCTTT

clone size: many
V gene: TRBV10-2
D gene: TRBD1
J gene: TRBJ2-7
CDR3 protein: CASTPTGGPYEQYF
CDR3 DNA: TGCGCCAGTACCCCGACAGGGGGTCCCTACGAGCAGTACTTC

clone size: many
V gene: TRBV19
D gene: NA
J gene: TRBJ1-5
CDR3 protein: CASRRAGSDRSQPQHF
CDR3 DNA: TGTGCCAGTAGGAGAGCAGGCTCAGATCGGTCACAGCCCCAGCATTTT

clone size: many
V gene: TRBV5-1
D gene: NA
J gene: TRBJ1-4
CDR3 protein: CASRTATNEKLFF
CDR3 DNA: TGCGCCAGCAGGACAGCAACTAATGAAAAACTGTTTTTT

clone size: many
V gene: TRBV5-4
D gene: NA
J gene: TRBJ1-1
CDR3 protein: CASSFSQNTEAFF
CDR3 DNA: TGTGCCAGCAGCTTTTCACAGAACACTGAAGCTTTCTTT

clone size: NA
V gene: TRBV18
D gene: TRBD1
J gene: TRBJ1-2
CDR3 protein: CASSPPGTAYGYTF
CDR3 DNA: TGTGCCAGCTCACCACCCGGGACAGCCTATGGCTACACCTTC

clone size: many
V gene: TRBV12-3/TRBV12-4
D gene: TRBD1
J gene: TRBJ2-7
CDR3 protein: CASGKTGVTYEQYF
CDR3 DNA: TGTGCCAGCGGAAAGACAGGGGTAACCTACGAGCAGTACTTC

clone size: many
V gene: TRBV28
D gene: NA
J gene: TRBJ1-1
CDR3 protein: CASSLESRGFF
CDR3 DNA: TGTGCCAGCAGTTTAGAATCTAGAGGTTTCTTT

clone size: few
V gene: TRBV11-2
D gene: TRBD2
J gene: TRBJ2-2
CDR3 protein: CASSYGTSPGELFF
CDR3 DNA: TGTGCCAGCAGCTACGGGACTAGCCCCGGGGAGCTGTTTTTT

clone size: NA
V gene: TRBV4-3
D gene: TRBD2
J gene: TRBJ2-2
CDR3 protein: CASSQVAGGPSGELFF
CDR3 DNA: TGCGCCAGCAGCCAAGTGGCGGGGGGGCCTTCCGGGGAGCTGTTTTTT